The T cell receptor (beta chain) described here comes from a study of T-cell memory formation after mild COVID-19. Study observations and caveats: Second-wave clones with a day 37 peak had unconfirmed SARS-CoV-2 specificity.

Germline V gene lookup returns CDR1 SGHVS and CDR2 FQNEAQ. Losses at the gene ends were 5 bases for V and 2 bases for J; bases not matched to a gene: 8. The CDR3 contains 18 residues. Libraries for TCRalpha and TCRbeta carried sample barcodes and unique molecular identifiers via 5'RACE. TCRdb processed the 5' RACE reads anew with MiXCR; each CDR3 protein has one entry. The sample carries about 340,000 distinct CDR3 sequences, around a sixth recorded once. This clonotype was detected a few times. Its specificity is not known. Sequenced material: PBMCs or a T cell subset sorted from them (not recorded which). The rearrangement joins TRBV7-8 to TRBJ2-2; the match to TRBD2 covers 13 bases. The receptor was derived from a man between 18 and 35 years old who had mild COVID-19 (a few samples of this study predate the infection). Cell type and time point are not known. CDR3 amino acids: CASSTRTSGGPNTGELFF. The CDR3 DNA is TGTGCCAGCAGCACCCGGACTAGCGGGGGCCCTAACACCGGGGAGCTGTTTTTT.